One sample yielded the 30 T cell receptor beta chains listed below, sequenced in a study of blood T cell repertoires in COVID-19. Profiling relied on immunoSEQ multiplex PCR, and the TCRdb table lists in-frame clones only, not all of them. Found here are under 110,000 clones, 84% of them singletons; the top ten hold 14%. Source material: peripheral blood. The receptor set was obtained from an older woman with acute or convalescent COVID-19.

The rearrangement uses TRBV28 and TRBJ2-4, with 14 bases lining up with TRBD2. The J segment lost 5 bases and the V segment lost 0 bases, leaving 18 bases of the junction unmatched. Looked up from germline, CDR1 is MDHEN and CDR2 is SYDVKM. CDR3 size: 22 residues. The CDR3 loop reads CASSLWLGTSGGIKYGENIQYF. DNA for the CDR3: TGTGCCAGCAGTTTATGGCTCGGGACTAGCGGGGGTATCAAATACGGGGAAAACATTCAGTACTTC. The variable domain in full, completed from reference TRBV28 and TRBJ2-4, reads DVKVTQSSRYLVKRTGEKVFLECVQDMDHENMFWYRQDPGLGLRLIYFSYDVKMKEKGDIPEGYSVSREKKERFSLILESASTNQTSMYLCASSLWLGTSGGIKYGENIQYFGAGTRLSVL.

This rearrangement joins TRBV5-6 to TRBJ2-5, with 14 bases identical to TRBD2. Germline CDR1 SGHDT, CDR2 YYEEEE. The CDR3 has 16 residues. With 4 bases clipped from V and 5 bases from J, the junction kept 7 bases outside the gene matches. The CDR3 DNA is TGTGCCAGCAGCCCGAGACTAGCGGGGGGGCAGGAGACCCAGTACTTC. Translation gives CASSPRLAGGQETQYF.

The gene calls are TRBV30 and TRBJ1-5, with D maybe TRBD1 (5 bases). The germline V and J ends were trimmed by 5 bases and 10 bases, with 18 bases remaining between them. The CDR3 totals 13 residues. Germline V gene lookup returns CDR1 GTSNPN and CDR2 SVGIG (reference sequence). CDR3 amino acids: CAWSWGPASPQHF. CDR3 in DNA: TGTGCCTGGTCCTGGGGCCCTGCCAGCCCCCAGCATTTT.

The CDR3 nucleotides read TGTGCCGGACAGGGCCTATTTGGAAACACCATATATTTT. Amino acid sequence: CAGQGLFGNTIYF. The gene calls are TRBV30 and TRBJ1-3; 8 bases match TRBD1. Germline-derived CDR1 and CDR2 are GTSNPN and SVGIG (reference sequence). V lost 8 bases and J lost 3; bases outside the gene matches: 6. This CDR3 spans 13 amino acids.

V usage is TRBV3-1 (or the pseudogene TRBV3-2) and J usage is TRBJ2-3; TRBD2 matches 15 bases. J was trimmed by 7 bases and V by 8 bases; bases with no gene match: 7. Looked up from germline, CDR1 is LGHDT and CDR2 is YNNKEL (reference sequence). CDR3 size: 15 residues. CDR3 sequence reads: CASGGLAGGRNTQYF. CDR3 DNA: TGTGCCAGCGGGGGACTAGCGGGAGGTAGGAATACGCAGTATTTT.

The V and J genes are TRBV10-1 and TRBJ1-5; 9 nucleotides match TRBD1. V gave up 6 bases and J gave up 4 bases; unmatched junction bases: 7. Per the germline V gene, CDR1 is WNHNN and CDR2 is SYGVQD (reference sequence). CDR3 size: 15 residues. As DNA, the CDR3 is TGCGCCAGCAGGGGGGGACAGGGATGGAATCAGCCCCAGCATTTT. This codes for CASRGGQGWNQPQHF.

This clone was counted once. This chain connects TRBV7-9 to TRBJ1-2; 8 bases agree with TRBD1. The ends lost 3 bases at V and 8 bases at J; junction bases unmatched: 8. CDR1 and CDR2 from the germline V gene are SEHNR and FQNEAQ (reference sequence). This CDR3 region has 14 residues. CDR3 nucleotides: TGTGCCAGCAGCTTCTCGGACAGGGAAAACGGCTACACCTTC. This sequence encodes CASSFSDRENGYTF.

This sequence joins TRBV7-8 and TRBJ1-2; 7 nucleotides match TRBD1. The V and J ends lost 4 bases and 0 bases, in that order; junction bases with no gene match: 5. The CDR3 totals 15 residues. The germline gives CDR1 SGHVS, CDR2 FQNEAQ. CDR3 loop: CASSYNRGPNYGYTF. The CDR3 DNA reads as TGTGCCAGCAGCTACAACAGGGGCCCTAACTATGGCTACACCTTC. Variable domain in full (rest from reference TRBV7-8 and TRBJ1-2): GAGVSQSPRYKVAKRGQDVALRCDPISGHVSLFWYQQALGQGPEFLTYFQNEAQLDKSGLPSDRFFAERPEGSVSTLKIQRTQQEDSAVYLCASSYNRGPNYGYTFGSGTRLTVV.

This rearrangement joins TRBV12-3 or TRBV12-4 to TRBJ1-2; D is uncertain. V was clipped by 10 bases and J by 7 bases, with 13 bases between them. This CDR3 comprises 11 residues. For the CDR3, the DNA is TGTGCCACTGCGAGGTACGGTGGCTACACCTTC. Translated, it gives CATARYGGYTF.

This chain links TRBV18 with TRBJ2-7; 10 bases agree with TRBD2. Germline V lookup: CDR1 KGHSH, CDR2 LQKENI. V was pared by 3 bases and J by 3 bases, with 5 bases of the junction left unmatched. The CDR3 is made up of 15 amino acids. In DNA form, the CDR3 reads TGTGCCAGCTCACCTACGGTAGCGGGAGGCTACGAGCAGTACTTC. This codes for CASSPTVAGGYEQYF.

This chain uses TRBV21-1 with TRBJ2-3; no DNA check was done on the table's D call, TRBD1. TRBV21-1 is recorded as a pseudogene. This CDR3 has 17 residues. CDR3 nucleotide sequence: TGTGCCAGCAGCAGCTGTACAGGGGGCAAAAGCACAGATACGCAGTATTTT. It specifies CASSSCTGGKSTDTQYF.

The V gene is TRBV7-2, the J gene TRBJ2-3; the match to TRBD1 covers 7 bases. Germline lookup yields CDR1 SGHTA and CDR2 FQGNSA. The CDR3 runs 15 residues. Trimming cost V 1 base and J 1 base; bases outside gene matches: 2. CDR3 protein: CASSLGTGRTDTQYF. CDR3 DNA: TGTGCCAGCAGCTTAGGGACAGGACGCACAGATACGCAGTATTTT.

The chain joins TRBV4-1 to TRBJ2-7; 8 bases are shared with TRBD2. The V segment lost 4 bases and the J segment 0 bases; nucleotides outside the gene matches: 2. Looked up from germline, CDR1 is MGHRA and CDR2 is YSYEKL. This CDR3 has 14 amino acids. The CDR3 here is CASSRGGYSYEQYF. CDR3 coding DNA: TGCGCCAGCAGCCGCGGGGGGTACTCCTACGAGCAGTACTTC.

In this sample, this clone turned up once. The J gene is TRBJ2-7, the V gene TRBV5-8; 15 bases agree with TRBD2. The germline CDR1 and CDR2 sequences are SGHTS and YDEGEE. The CDR3 extends over 17 amino acids. V trimming: 3 bases; J trimming: 4 bases; junction bases outside the gene matches: 8. This CDR3 reads CASSYGLAGGIRYEQYF. CDR3 nucleotide sequence: TGTGCCAGCAGCTACGGACTAGCGGGAGGGATTAGATACGAGCAGTACTTC.

This clone was detected only a few times. The V call is TRBV12-3 or TRBV12-4, the J call TRBJ2-7; D not certain. The CDR3 consists of 13 residues. The ends were cut back, 4 bases at V and 2 bases at J, with 9 bases in the middle. CDR3 in amino acids: CASSSTVTYEQYF. The CDR3 DNA is TGTGCCAGCAGTTCCACAGTCACCTACGAGCAGTACTTC.

This clone was counted only a few times. The chain employs TRBV11-1 and TRBJ1-1; 8 nucleotides match TRBD1. Looked up from germline, CDR1 is SGHAT and CDR2 is FQDESV (reference sequence). The CDR3 is 19 residues long. V was pared by 0 bases and J by 0 bases, with 12 bases of the junction left unmatched. CDR3: CASSLAGQGRVWMNTEAFF. The CDR3 region has the DNA TGTGCCAGCAGCTTAGCTGGACAGGGAAGGGTATGGATGAACACTGAAGCTTTCTTT.

The V gene is TRBV5-1, the J gene TRBJ2-4; D may be TRBD1 (6 bases). Germline assignment: CDR1 SGHRS and CDR2 YFSETQ. Trimming left V 0 bases short and J 6 bases short, with 10 bases between. The CDR3 runs to 14 residues. In DNA form, the CDR3 reads TGCGCCAGCAGCTTGGCAGGGGCGGGAAACATTCAGTACTTC. Translated: CASSLAGAGNIQYF.

The CDR3 spells CASSIRVALAGVSSYNEQFF. The DNA of the CDR3 is TGTGCCAGTAGTATAAGGGTAGCACTAGCGGGTGTTAGCTCCTACAATGAGCAGTTCTTC. This chain connects TRBV19 to TRBJ2-1, with TRBD2 matching 9 bases. V gave up 2 bases and J gave up 0 bases; unmatched junction bases: 14. The germline CDR1 and CDR2 sequences are LNHDA and SQIVND (reference sequence). The CDR3 runs 20 residues.

The chain is built from TRBV11-2 and TRBJ2-5, with TRBD1 matching 8 bases. The J segment lost 2 bases and the V segment lost 2 bases, leaving 4 bases of the junction unmatched. The CDR3 is made up of 15 amino acids. The germline V gene has CDR1 SGHAT and CDR2 FQNNGV. This CDR3 is CASSLPGQGQETQYF. The CDR3 DNA reads as TGTGCCAGCAGCTTACCCGGACAGGGACAAGAGACCCAGTACTTC.

The chain is built from TRBV30 and TRBJ2-3; 8 positions agree with TRBD2. Germline V gene sequence: CDR1 GTSNPN, CDR2 SVGIG (reference sequence). The length of the CDR3 is 13 residues. Trimming cost V 5 bases and J 8 bases; bases outside gene matches: 9. Written as DNA, the CDR3 is TGTGCCTGGGCTCCCGGGACTAGAGGTACGCAGTATTTT. Residues: CAWAPGTRGTQYF.

This chain joins TRBV7-2 and TRBJ1-1; weak D call: TRBD1 (6 bases). The CDR3 is 16 residues long. Looked up from germline, CDR1 is SGHTA and CDR2 is FQGNSA. With 5 bases removed from V and 3 bases from J, the gap between germline ends came to 19 bases. The CDR3 DNA follows: TGTGCCAGCAGCCTAGGGGGGAGCCGGGGGTACACTGAAGCTTTCTTT. Translating it yields CASSLGGSRGYTEAFF.

The chain has TRBV2 and TRBJ1-2; 12 positions match TRBD1. After removal of 6 bases from V and 8 bases from J, the junction contained 7 bases not matched to a gene. The germline CDR1 and CDR2 sequences are SNHLY and FYNNEI. The CDR3 sequence is 14 residues long. The CDR3 loop reads CASRSGQGARGYTF. The CDR3 bases are TGTGCCAGCAGATCGGGACAGGGGGCGCGAGGCTACACCTTC. The full variable domain, with the rest looked up from reference TRBV2 and TRBJ1-2, is EPEVTQTPSHQVTQMGQEVILRCVPISNHLYFYWYRQILGQKVEFLVSFYNNEISEKSEIFDDQFSVERPDGSNFTLKIRSTKLEDSAMYFCASRSGQGARGYTFGSGTRLTVV.

The chain joins TRBV4-1 to TRBJ1-1; possibly TRBD1 for D (6 bases). CDR1 is MGHRA, CDR2 YSYEKL, per germline. The V end was cut by 1 base, the J end by 0 bases, with 12 bases between. CDR3 length: 16 amino acids. The CDR3 nucleotides are TGCGCCAGCAGCCAAGCACAGGGACCACTGAACACTGAAGCTTTCTTT. Protein sequence: CASSQAQGPLNTEAFF.

This clone was picked up one time. The same CDR3 is also encoded by other DNA sequences in this sample. The CDR3 reads CASSPLRETQYF. Written as DNA, the CDR3 is TGTGCCAGCTCACCACTCAGAGAGACCCAGTACTTC. This chain uses TRBV18 with TRBJ2-5, with D hard to call. Looked up from germline, CDR1 is KGHSH and CDR2 is LQKENI. Trimming left V 1 base short and J 4 bases short, with 4 bases between. This CDR3 is 12 amino acids long.

The chain carries TRBV28 and TRBJ1-1, with D maybe TRBD1 (5 bases). V lost 3 bases to trimming and J lost 5 bases, with 19 bases between them. The germline CDR1 and CDR2 sequences are MDHEN and SYDVKM. This CDR3 comprises 16 residues. CDR3 bases: TGTGCCAGCAGTTTGGCGACAGCCCAGTTGAGGACTGAAGCTTTCTTT. Amino acid sequence: CASSLATAQLRTEAFF.

V usage is TRBV3-1 (or the pseudogene TRBV3-2) and J usage is TRBJ1-6, with D tentatively TRBD1 (5 bases). This CDR3 is built from 15 residues. The V gene lost 3 bases and the J gene lost 9 bases, with 15 bases spanning the gap. Germline values: CDR1 LGHDT, CDR2 YNNKEL (reference sequence). CDR3 amino acids: CASSQGRGMGSPLHF. CDR3 in DNA: TGTGCCAGCAGCCAGGGGCGGGGGATGGGTTCACCCCTCCACTTT.

V usage is TRBV7-2 and J usage is TRBJ1-1; TRBD1 matches at 12 bases. This CDR3 is built from 16 residues. The germline CDR1 and CDR2 sequences are SGHTA and FQGNSA. With V trimmed by 5 bases and J by 1 base, 5 bases remained unmatched. CDR3 DNA sequence: TGTGCCAGCAGCGGTGGGACAGGGGGCGGGAACACTGAAGCTTTCTTT. Encoded protein: CASSGGTGGGNTEAFF.

The chain combines TRBV5-1 with TRBJ1-2, with a weak D call TRBD1 (6 bases). The CDR3 is 14 amino acids. The germline V gene encodes CDR1 SGHRS and CDR2 YFSETQ. Trimming pared 7 bases from V and 6 bases from J, leaving 19 bases between. The DNA of the CDR3 is TGCGCCAGCTCCAAAATATGGGACATAGATGGCTACACCTTC. This gives the protein CASSKIWDIDGYTF.

The genes are TRBV21-1 and TRBJ2-4; the table names TRBD1, a call not compared with the DNA. TRBV21-1 is termed a pseudogene. This CDR3 spans 21 amino acids. CDR3 coding DNA: TGTGCCAGCAGCAAAGTCATAGGGACAGGGGGCAGGAGGGGAGCCAAAAACATTCAGTACTTC. It is translated as CASSKVIGTGGRRGAKNIQYF.

This clone showed up just a few times. The chain employs TRBV14 and TRBJ1-1; D perhaps matches TRBD1 (6 bases). Germline CDR1 and CDR2: SGHDN and FVKESK. Trimming shortened V by 2 bases and J by 1 base, and 8 bases separated the two germline ends. The CDR3 sequence is 14 residues long. CDR3 sequence reads: CASSQLDRNTEAFF. CDR3 sequence (DNA): TGTGCCAGCAGCCAATTGGACAGGAACACTGAAGCTTTCTTT. Full variable domain (remainder filled in from reference TRBV14 and TRBJ1-1): EAGVTQFPSHSVIEKGQTVTLRCDPISGHDNLYWYRRVMGKEIKFLLHFVKESKQDESGMPNNRFLAERTGGTYSTLKVQPAELEDSGVYFCASSQLDRNTEAFFGQGTRLTVV.